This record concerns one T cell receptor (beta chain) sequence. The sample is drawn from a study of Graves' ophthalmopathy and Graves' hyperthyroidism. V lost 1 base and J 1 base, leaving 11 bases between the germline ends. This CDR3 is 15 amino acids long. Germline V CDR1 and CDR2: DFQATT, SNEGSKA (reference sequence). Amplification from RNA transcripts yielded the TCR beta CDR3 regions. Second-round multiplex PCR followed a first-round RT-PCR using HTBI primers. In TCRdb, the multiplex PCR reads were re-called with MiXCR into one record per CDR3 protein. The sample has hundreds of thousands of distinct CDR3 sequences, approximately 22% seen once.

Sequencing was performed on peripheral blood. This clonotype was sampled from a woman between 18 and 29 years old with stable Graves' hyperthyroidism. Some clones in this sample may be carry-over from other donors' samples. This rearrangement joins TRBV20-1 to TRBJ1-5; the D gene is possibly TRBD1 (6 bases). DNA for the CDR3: TGCAGTGCTAGAGTACAGGGCGGGAGCAATCAGCCCCAGCATTTT. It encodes CSARVQGGSNQPQHF.